The rows below give T cell receptor beta chains drawn from one sample of a study of identical twins. TCRdb passed the 5' RACE reads through MiXCR, listing each CDR3 protein once. The data contain about 470,000 distinct CDR3 sequences, roughly 24% of them singletons. This same sample was also part of a study on T cells expressing NK-cell markers.

Sequenced material: CD4+ T cells sorted from blood. The receptor source for this set is a woman under 30 in good health. Each CDR3 is given with its conserved first and last residue. The D gene is left open where the match is weak.

D: TRBD1; length: 14; J: TRBJ2-7; V: TRBV9; CDR3: CASSSGTGTYEQYF
D: TRBD1; length: 15; J: TRBJ2-5; V: TRBV3-1; CDR3: CASSQDPGQGKTQYF
D: TRBD1; length: 13; J: TRBJ2-2; V: TRBV20-1; CDR3: CSAREQGTGELFF
D: TRBD2; length: 16; J: TRBJ2-5; V: TRBV20-1; CDR3: CSARGTSGGARETQYF
D: TRBD2; length: 14; J: TRBJ2-1; V: TRBV20-1; CDR3: CSAGPSGSLNEQFF
D: NA; length: 12; J: TRBJ2-2; V: TRBV20-1; CDR3: CSLGPTTGELFF
D: NA; length: 13; J: TRBJ2-1; V: TRBV5-1; CDR3: CASSLNRYNEQFF
D: TRBD1; length: 15; J: TRBJ1-4; V: TRBV6-5; CDR3: CASSYSGQTNEKLFF
D: TRBD2; length: 17; J: TRBJ2-3; V: TRBV7-9; CDR3: CASSALAGGISTDTQYF
D: NA; length: 15; J: TRBJ2-1; V: TRBV11-2; CDR3: CASSSWHNSYNEQFF
D: NA; length: 12; J: TRBJ2-2; V: TRBV20-1; CDR3: CSAPLDTGELFF
D: NA; length: 13; J: TRBJ2-1; V: TRBV5-1; CDR3: CASSFYPVGEQFF
D: NA; length: 13; J: TRBJ2-7; V: TRBV5-1; CDR3: CASRESGAGEQYF
D: NA; length: 13; J: TRBJ1-4; V: TRBV10-3; CDR3: CAISRQANEKLFF
D: NA; length: 11; J: TRBJ1-1; V: TRBV20-1; CDR3: CSASSVTEAFF
D: NA; length: 11; J: TRBJ2-7; V: TRBV12-3/TRBV12-4; CDR3: CASSSWREQYF
D: TRBD2; length: 14; J: TRBJ2-7; V: TRBV6-2/TRBV6-3; CDR3: CAIKRTSETGEQYF
D: NA; length: 18; J: TRBJ2-3; V: TRBV2; CDR3: CASRTGPQGWTSTDTQYF
D: NA; length: 16; J: TRBJ2-7; V: TRBV7-2; CDR3: CASSLDSTFTGYEQYF
D: NA; length: 14; J: TRBJ2-1; V: TRBV20-1; CDR3: CSAGRAGAYNEQFF
D: NA; length: 13; J: TRBJ2-5; V: TRBV29-1; CDR3: CSVGDLYQETQYF
D: NA; length: 11; J: TRBJ2-2; V: TRBV5-1; CDR3: CASIDTGELFF
D: NA; length: 13; J: TRBJ1-5; V: TRBV5-1; CDR3: CASSLTVDQPQHF
D: NA; length: 12; J: TRBJ1-4; V: TRBV20-1; CDR3: CSAQGNGEKLFF
D: TRBD2; length: 16; J: TRBJ2-2; V: TRBV9; CDR3: CASSITTSGGTGELFF
D: NA; length: 13; J: TRBJ1-5; V: TRBV3-1; CDR3: CASSQVSAGVMHF
D: NA; length: 15; J: TRBJ2-2; V: TRBV10-3; CDR3: CAISAISQSGGELFF
D: NA; length: 11; J: TRBJ2-7; V: TRBV6-1; CDR3: CASSEWTEQYF
D: TRBD2; length: 15; J: TRBJ2-1; V: TRBV12-3/TRBV12-4; CDR3: CASSPRTSGNNEQFF
D: NA; length: 16; J: TRBJ2-3; V: TRBV7-2; CDR3: CASSSGFGESKDTQYF
D: TRBD2; length: 15; J: TRBJ2-1; V: TRBV18; CDR3: CASSPKTSGNNEQFF
D: NA; length: 14; J: TRBJ2-7; V: TRBV3-1; CDR3: CASSQGPRVREQYF
D: TRBD1; length: 15; J: TRBJ1-1; V: TRBV18; CDR3: CASSPKTGQNTEAFF
D: TRBD1; length: 12; J: TRBJ2-7; V: TRBV2; CDR3: CAGGTGGYEQYF
D: TRBD2; length: 13; J: TRBJ2-1; V: TRBV20-1; CDR3: CSASSGTSALQFF
D: NA; length: 13; J: TRBJ2-1; V: TRBV6-1; CDR3: CANSLDSYNEQFF
D: NA; length: 14; J: TRBJ1-1; V: TRBV5-5; CDR3: CASSWGHPNTEAFF
D: NA; length: 15; J: TRBJ2-3; V: TRBV5-1; CDR3: CASSLDPTGTDTQYF
D: TRBD1; length: 14; J: TRBJ2-7; V: TRBV12-3/TRBV12-4; CDR3: CASSLGTGVDEQYF
D: NA; length: 15; J: TRBJ1-4; V: TRBV5-1; CDR3: CASSSTGTNNEKLFF
D: NA; length: 15; J: TRBJ1-1; V: TRBV9; CDR3: CASSPTSGGHTEAFF
D: TRBD1; length: 16; J: TRBJ2-7; V: TRBV6-5; CDR3: CASSYHRTGGSYEQYF
D: NA; length: 14; J: TRBJ1-5; V: TRBV5-1; CDR3: CASSPDVGRSSQHF
D: NA; length: 14; J: TRBJ2-3; V: TRBV7-2; CDR3: CASSSTRGGDTQYF
D: TRBD1; length: 16; J: TRBJ1-2; V: TRBV6-5; CDR3: CASSSTMTTGGKGYTF
D: NA; length: 16; J: TRBJ2-1; V: TRBV20-1; CDR3: CSARDRGPLRFNEQFF
D: TRBD1; length: 16; J: TRBJ1-2; V: TRBV7-6; CDR3: CASSLGQGAINYGYTF
D: TRBD1; length: 11; J: TRBJ2-7; V: TRBV20-1; CDR3: CSAKRQGVRYF
D: NA; length: 15; J: TRBJ2-3; V: TRBV20-1; CDR3: CSATKAGGATDTQYF
D: NA; length: 14; J: TRBJ1-1; V: TRBV20-1; CDR3: CSARVGGGNTEAFF